The 2 T cell receptor beta chains presented below share a single source sample, sequenced in a study of blood T cell repertoires in COVID-19. Repertoires were generated with immunoSEQ multiplex PCR, while TCRdb's copy carries only in-frame clones and drops some. The repertoire holds a few hundred thousand clones, with approximately 83% as singletons. Sequencing input: PBMCs or T cells enriched from blood (not recorded which). The receptors stem from a young man who had recovered from COVID-19.

J is TRBJ1-4 and V is TRBV10-3, with 8 bases matching TRBD1. The V gene's germline CDR1 is ENHRY and CDR2 SYGVKD. J gave up 3 bases and V 5 bases, and 8 bases lay outside the gene matches. The length of the CDR3 is 16 residues. CDR3 DNA: TGTGCCATCAGTTCATCTACAGGGGGTGCTAATGAAAAACTGTTTTTT. Amino acid sequence: CAISSSTGGANEKLFF.

This clone was seen once. This rearrangement joins TRBV6-6 to TRBJ2-7; a possible D gene is TRBD1 (5 bases). CDR1 MNHNY and CDR2 SVGAGI come from the germline V gene (reference sequence). The CDR3 runs 12 residues. The V end was cut by 7 bases, the J end by 4 bases, with 11 bases between. CDR3 in amino acids: CASTETDYEQYF. The CDR3 DNA reads as TGTGCCAGCACTGAGACAGATTACGAGCAGTACTTC.